This T cell receptor beta chain originates from a study of cytomegalovirus exposure and HLA in healthy donors. The method was immunoSEQ multiplex PCR; TCRdb's version includes in-frame clones alone and lacks a portion of them. The repertoire holds approximately 190,000 clones, with roughly 84% as singletons. The CDR3 loop spans 13 amino acids. The V gene's germline CDR1 is MNHEY and CDR2 SMNVEV (reference sequence). V lost 3 bases, J lost 6 bases, and 1 base stayed unmatched. This chain connects TRBV27 to TRBJ1-4; 7 nucleotides align to TRBD1. Sequencing used PBMCs. The receptor's source is a woman between 25 and 40 years old in good health and CMV-seropositive. CDR3 nucleotides: TGTGCCAGCAGTTTCAGGGGGGATGAAAAACTGTTTTTT. Residues: CASSFRGDEKLFF.